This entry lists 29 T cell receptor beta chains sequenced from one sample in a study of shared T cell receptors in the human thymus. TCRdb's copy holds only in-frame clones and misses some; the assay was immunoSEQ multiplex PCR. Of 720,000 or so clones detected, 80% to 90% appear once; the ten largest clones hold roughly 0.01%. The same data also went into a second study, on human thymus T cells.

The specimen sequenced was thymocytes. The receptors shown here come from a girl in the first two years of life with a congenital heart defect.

CDR3 bases: TGTGCCAGCAGGGGGACAGGGGAAATGGGCTACACCTTC. Protein product: CASRGTGEMGYTF. The rearrangement links TRBV7-9 to TRBJ1-2; the match to TRBD1 covers 10 bases. The V and J ends lost 6 bases and 8 bases, in that order; junction bases with no gene match: 6. Per the germline V gene, CDR1 is SEHNR and CDR2 is FQNEAQ (reference sequence). This CDR3 has 13 amino acids.

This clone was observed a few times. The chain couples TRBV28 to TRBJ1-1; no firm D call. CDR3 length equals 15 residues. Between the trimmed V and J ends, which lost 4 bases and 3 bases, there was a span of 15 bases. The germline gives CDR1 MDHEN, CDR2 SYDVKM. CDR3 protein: CASSSPRVLDTEAFF. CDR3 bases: TGTGCCAGCAGTTCCCCACGCGTATTGGACACTGAAGCTTTCTTT.

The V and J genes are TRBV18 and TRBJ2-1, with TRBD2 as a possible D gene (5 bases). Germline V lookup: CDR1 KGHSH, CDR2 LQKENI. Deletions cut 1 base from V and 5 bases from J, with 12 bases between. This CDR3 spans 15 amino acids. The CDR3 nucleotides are TGTGCCAGCTCACCACGGCTAGCTTTCCACAATGAGCAGTTCTTC. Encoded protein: CASSPRLAFHNEQFF.

The CDR3 bases are TGCGCCAGCAGTGAGGGAAAAGGAGGCTCTAAACAGCCCCAGCATTTT. Protein sequence: CASSEGKGGSKQPQHF. The chain carries TRBV10-2 and TRBJ1-5; D gene ambiguous. CDR3 size: 16 residues. V lost 2 bases to trimming and J lost 7 bases, with 18 bases between them. Germline values: CDR1 WSHSY, CDR2 SAAADI.

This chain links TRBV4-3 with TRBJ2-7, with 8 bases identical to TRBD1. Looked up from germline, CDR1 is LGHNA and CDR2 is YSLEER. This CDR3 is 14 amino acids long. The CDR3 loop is CAAGPGTGRYEQYF. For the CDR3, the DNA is TGCGCAGCAGGGCCCGGGACAGGCCGCTACGAGCAGTACTTC.

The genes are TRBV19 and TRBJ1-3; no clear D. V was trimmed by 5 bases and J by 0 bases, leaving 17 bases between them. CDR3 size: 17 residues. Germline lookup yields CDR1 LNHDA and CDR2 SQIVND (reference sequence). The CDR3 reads CASSSRGDDPSGNTIYF. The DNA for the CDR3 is TGTGCCAGTAGTTCACGAGGTGACGACCCCTCTGGAAACACCATATATTTT. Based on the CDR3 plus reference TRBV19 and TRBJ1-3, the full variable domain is DGGITQSPKYLFRKEGQNVTLSCEQNLNHDAMYWYRQDPGQGLRLIYYSQIVNDFQKGDIAEGYSVSREKKESFPLTVTSAQKNPTAFYLCASSSRGDDPSGNTIYFGEGSWLTVV.

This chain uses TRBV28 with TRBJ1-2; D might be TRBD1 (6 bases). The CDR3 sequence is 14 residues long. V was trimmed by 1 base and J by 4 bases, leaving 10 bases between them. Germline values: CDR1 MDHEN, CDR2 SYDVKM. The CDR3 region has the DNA TGTGCCAGCAGTTTATACAGGACAGCCTATGGCTACACCTTC. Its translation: CASSLYRTAYGYTF.

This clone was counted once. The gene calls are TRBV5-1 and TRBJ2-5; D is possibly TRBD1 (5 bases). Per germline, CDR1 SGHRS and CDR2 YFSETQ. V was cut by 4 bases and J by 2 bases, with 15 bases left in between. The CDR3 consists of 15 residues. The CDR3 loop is CASSTDSGKQETQYF. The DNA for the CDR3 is TGCGCCAGCAGCACCGATTCAGGGAAACAAGAGACCCAGTACTTC.

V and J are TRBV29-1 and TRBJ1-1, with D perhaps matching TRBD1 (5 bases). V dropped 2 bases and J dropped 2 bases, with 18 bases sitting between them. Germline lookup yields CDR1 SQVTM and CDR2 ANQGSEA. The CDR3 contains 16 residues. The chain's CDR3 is CSVECGSRRGNTEAFF. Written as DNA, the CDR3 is TGCAGCGTTGAATGTGGGAGTAGGAGGGGAAACACTGAAGCTTTCTTT.

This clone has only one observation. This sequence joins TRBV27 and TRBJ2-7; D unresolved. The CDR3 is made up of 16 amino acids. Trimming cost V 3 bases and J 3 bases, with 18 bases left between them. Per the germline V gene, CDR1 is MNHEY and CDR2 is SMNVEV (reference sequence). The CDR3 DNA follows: TGTGCCAGCAGTTTGATGCGTTCTGGCGGTGACTACGAGCAGTACTTC. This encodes CASSLMRSGGDYEQYF.

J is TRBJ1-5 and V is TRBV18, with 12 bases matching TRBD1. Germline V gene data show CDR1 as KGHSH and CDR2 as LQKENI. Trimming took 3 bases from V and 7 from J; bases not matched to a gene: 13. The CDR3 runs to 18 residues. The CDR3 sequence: CASSPGPPGQGAGQPQHF. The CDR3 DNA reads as TGTGCCAGCTCACCCGGGCCCCCGGGACAGGGGGCAGGCCAGCCCCAGCATTTT.

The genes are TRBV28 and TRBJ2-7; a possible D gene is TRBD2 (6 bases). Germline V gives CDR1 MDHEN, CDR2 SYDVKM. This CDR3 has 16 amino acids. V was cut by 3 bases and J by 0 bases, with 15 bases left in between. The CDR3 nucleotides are TGTGCCAGCAGTTTTAGTGGGCGCGGGGACTCCTACGAGCAGTACTTC. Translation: CASSFSGRGDSYEQYF. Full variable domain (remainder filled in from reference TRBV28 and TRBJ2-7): DVKVTQSSRYLVKRTGEKVFLECVQDMDHENMFWYRQDPGLGLRLIYFSYDVKMKEKGDIPEGYSVSREKKERFSLILESASTNQTSMYLCASSFSGRGDSYEQYFGPGTRLTVT.

The CDR3 reads CASSQDDRVGGYTF. For the CDR3, the DNA is TGCGCCAGCAGCCAAGATGACAGGGTTGGTGGCTACACCTTC. The rearrangement links TRBV4-1 to TRBJ1-2; 7 nucleotides line up with TRBD1. Germline V CDR1 and CDR2: MGHRA, YSYEKL. The CDR3 is 14 residues long. Trimming took 0 bases from V and 7 from J; bases not matched to a gene: 5.

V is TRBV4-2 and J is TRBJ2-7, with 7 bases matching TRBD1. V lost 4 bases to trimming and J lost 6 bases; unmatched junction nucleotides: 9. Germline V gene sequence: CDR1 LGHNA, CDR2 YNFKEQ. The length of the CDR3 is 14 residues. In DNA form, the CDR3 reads TGTGCCAGCAGCCGAGGACAGGATTCGTCCGAGCAGTACTTC. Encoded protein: CASSRGQDSSEQYF.

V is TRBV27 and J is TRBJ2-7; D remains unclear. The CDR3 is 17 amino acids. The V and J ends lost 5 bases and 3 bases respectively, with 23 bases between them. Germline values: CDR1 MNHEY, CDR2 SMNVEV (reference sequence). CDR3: CASSPLSWSPLGYEQYF. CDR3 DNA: TGTGCCAGCAGTCCACTCTCCTGGTCCCCTCTCGGCTACGAGCAGTACTTC.

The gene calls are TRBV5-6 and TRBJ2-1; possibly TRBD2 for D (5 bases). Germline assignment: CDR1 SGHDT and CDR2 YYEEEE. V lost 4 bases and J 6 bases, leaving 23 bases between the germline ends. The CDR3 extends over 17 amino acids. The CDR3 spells CASSLGEEDLRSNEQFF. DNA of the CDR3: TGTGCCAGCAGCCTGGGTGAGGAGGATTTGAGGAGCAATGAGCAGTTCTTC.

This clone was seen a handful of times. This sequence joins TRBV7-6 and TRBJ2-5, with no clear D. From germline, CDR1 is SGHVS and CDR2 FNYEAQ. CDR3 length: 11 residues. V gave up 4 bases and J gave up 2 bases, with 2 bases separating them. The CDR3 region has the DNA TGTGCCAGCAGCTCACAAGAGACCCAGTACTTC. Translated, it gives CASSSQETQYF.

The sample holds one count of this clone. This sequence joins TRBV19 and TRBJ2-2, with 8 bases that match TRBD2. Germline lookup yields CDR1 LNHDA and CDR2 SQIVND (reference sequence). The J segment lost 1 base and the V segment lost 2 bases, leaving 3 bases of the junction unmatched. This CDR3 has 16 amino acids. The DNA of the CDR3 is TGTGCCAGTAGTATATACGGGGGGGGGAACACCGGGGAGCTGTTTTTT. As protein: CASSIYGGGNTGELFF.

This chain's CDR3 is CASIGDRGTDTQYF. The CDR3 region has the DNA TGTGCCAGCATAGGAGACAGGGGCACAGATACGCAGTATTTT. The chain employs TRBV6-5 and TRBJ2-3, with TRBD1 matching over 7 bases. There are 14 residues in the CDR3. CDR1 MNHEY and CDR2 SVGAGI come from the germline V gene. Losses at the gene ends were 7 bases for V and 1 base for J; bases not matched to a gene: 5.

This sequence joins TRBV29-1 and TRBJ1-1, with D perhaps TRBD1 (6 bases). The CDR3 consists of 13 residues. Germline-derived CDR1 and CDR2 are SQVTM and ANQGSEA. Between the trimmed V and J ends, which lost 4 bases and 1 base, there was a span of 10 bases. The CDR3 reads CSVGGQTNTEAFF. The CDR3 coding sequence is TGCAGCGTTGGCGGACAGACGAACACTGAAGCTTTCTTT.

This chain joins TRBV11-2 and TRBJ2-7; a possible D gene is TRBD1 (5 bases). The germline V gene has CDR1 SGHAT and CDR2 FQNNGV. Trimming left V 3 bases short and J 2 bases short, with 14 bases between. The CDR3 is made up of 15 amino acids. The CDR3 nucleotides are TGTGCCAGCAGCTTTCCCGCAGGGATAACCTACGAGCAGTACTTC. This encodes CASSFPAGITYEQYF.

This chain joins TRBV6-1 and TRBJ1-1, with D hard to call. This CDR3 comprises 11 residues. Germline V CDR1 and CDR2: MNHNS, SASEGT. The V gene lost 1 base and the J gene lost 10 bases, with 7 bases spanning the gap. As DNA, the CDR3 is TGTGCCAGCAGTGAAGGGGCCGGAGCTTTCTTT. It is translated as CASSEGAGAFF.

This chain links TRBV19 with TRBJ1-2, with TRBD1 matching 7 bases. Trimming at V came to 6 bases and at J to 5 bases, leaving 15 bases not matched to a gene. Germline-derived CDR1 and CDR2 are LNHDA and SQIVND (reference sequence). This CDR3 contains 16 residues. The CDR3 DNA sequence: TGTGCCAGTAGGAAGGGACGGGACAGCCCTGGGTATGGCTACACCTTC. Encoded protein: CASRKGRDSPGYGYTF.

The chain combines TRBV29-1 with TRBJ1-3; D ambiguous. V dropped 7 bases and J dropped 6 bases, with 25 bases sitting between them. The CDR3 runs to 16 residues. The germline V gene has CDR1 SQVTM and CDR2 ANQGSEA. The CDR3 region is CSATGSRNSWENTIYF. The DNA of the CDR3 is TGCAGCGCCACCGGGAGCCGAAACTCGTGGGAAAACACCATATATTTT.

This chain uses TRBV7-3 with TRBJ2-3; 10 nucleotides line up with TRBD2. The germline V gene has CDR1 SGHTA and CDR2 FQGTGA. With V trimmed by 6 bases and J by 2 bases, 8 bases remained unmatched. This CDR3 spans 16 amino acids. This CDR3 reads CASSSSGGDLTDTQYF. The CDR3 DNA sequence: TGTGCCAGCAGTTCAAGCGGGGGGGACCTCACAGATACGCAGTATTTT. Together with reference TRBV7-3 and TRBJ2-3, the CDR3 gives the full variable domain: GAGVSQTPSNKVTEKGKYVELRCDPISGHTALYWYRQSLGQGPEFLIYFQGTGAADDSGLPNDRFFAVRPEGSVSTLKIQRTERGDSAVYLCASSSSGGDLTDTQYFGPGTRLTVL.

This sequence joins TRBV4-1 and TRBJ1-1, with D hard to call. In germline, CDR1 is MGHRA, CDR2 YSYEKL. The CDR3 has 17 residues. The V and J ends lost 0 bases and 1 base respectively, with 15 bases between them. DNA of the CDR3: TGCGCCAGCAGCCAAGAGTCCGGTCAGGTAAGGAACACTGAAGCTTTCTTT. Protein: CASSQESGQVRNTEAFF.

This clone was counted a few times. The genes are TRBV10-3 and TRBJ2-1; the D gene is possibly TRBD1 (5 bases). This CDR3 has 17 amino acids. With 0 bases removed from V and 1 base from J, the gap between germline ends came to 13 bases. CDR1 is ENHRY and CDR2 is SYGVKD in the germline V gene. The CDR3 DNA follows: TGTGCCATCAGTGAGTCCAGCAGGGTTGCATCCTACAATGAGCAGTTCTTC. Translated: CAISESSRVASYNEQFF.

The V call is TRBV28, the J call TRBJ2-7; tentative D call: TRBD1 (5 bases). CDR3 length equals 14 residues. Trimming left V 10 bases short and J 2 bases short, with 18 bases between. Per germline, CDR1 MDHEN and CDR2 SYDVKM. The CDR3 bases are TGTGCCACCTCCGACCTAGACAGTGCCTACGAGCAGTACTTC. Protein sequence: CATSDLDSAYEQYF. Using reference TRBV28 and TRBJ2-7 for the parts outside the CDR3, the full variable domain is DVKVTQSSRYLVKRTGEKVFLECVQDMDHENMFWYRQDPGLGLRLIYFSYDVKMKEKGDIPEGYSVSREKKERFSLILESASTNQTSMYLCATSDLDSAYEQYFGPGTRLTVT.

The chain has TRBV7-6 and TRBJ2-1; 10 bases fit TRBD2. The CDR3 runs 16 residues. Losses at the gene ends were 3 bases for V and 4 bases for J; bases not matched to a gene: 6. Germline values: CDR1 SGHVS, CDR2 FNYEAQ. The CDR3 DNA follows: TGTGCCAGCAGCTTGGACGGACTAGCGGTTTACAATGAGCAGTTCTTC. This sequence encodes CASSLDGLAVYNEQFF.